These 29 T cell receptor beta chains came from one sample sequenced in a study of T cell responses to AZD1222 COVID-19 vaccine. Generated by immunoSEQ multiplex PCR, the TCRdb table keeps only in-frame clones and is missing some. The sample shows 100,000 to 150,000 clones, about nine tenths of them seen only once. Source: peripheral blood, taken 28 days after the second AZD1222 dose. The receptors originated from an adult who received the AZD1222 COVID-19 vaccine.

This clone showed up just once. The genes are TRBV7-3 and TRBJ2-1; 8 bases fit TRBD2. Germline V gene data show CDR1 as SGHTA and CDR2 as FQGTGA. With 5 bases clipped from V and 8 bases from J, the junction kept 14 bases outside the gene matches. The length of the CDR3 is 16 residues. CDR3 amino acids: CASSARLAPQLDEQFF. The CDR3 DNA reads as TGTGCCAGCAGCGCTAGACTAGCGCCCCAGCTCGATGAGCAGTTCTTC.

V is TRBV7-8 and J is TRBJ1-3; D may be TRBD1 (5 bases). This CDR3 has 14 amino acids. V dropped 5 bases and J dropped 5 bases, with 13 bases sitting between them. From germline, CDR1 is SGHVS and CDR2 FQNEAQ. The CDR3 protein is CASSSRDGRNTIYF. The CDR3, as DNA: TGTGCCAGCAGCAGCCGGGACGGACGAAACACCATATATTTT. Using reference TRBV7-8 and TRBJ1-3 for the parts outside the CDR3, the full variable domain is GAGVSQSPRYKVAKRGQDVALRCDPISGHVSLFWYQQALGQGPEFLTYFQNEAQLDKSGLPSDRFFAERPEGSVSTLKIQRTQQEDSAVYLCASSSRDGRNTIYFGEGSWLTVV.

This clone was detected a few times. The chain joins TRBV5-1 to TRBJ2-3; 14 bases align to TRBD2. The V segment lost 3 bases and the J segment 3 bases; nucleotides outside the gene matches: 6. CDR3 length: 17 residues. Germline CDR1 and CDR2: SGHRS and YFSETQ. The CDR3 protein is CASSWGGLAGGTDTQYF. The DNA for the CDR3 is TGCGCCAGCAGCTGGGGCGGACTAGCGGGAGGAACAGATACGCAGTATTTT. Variable domain in full (rest from reference TRBV5-1 and TRBJ2-3): KAGVTQTPRYLIKTRGQQVTLSCSPISGHRSVSWYQQTPGQGLQFLFEYFSETQRNKGNFPGRFSGRQFSNSRSEMNVSTLELGDSALYLCASSWGGLAGGTDTQYFGPGTRLTVL.

V usage is TRBV9 and J usage is TRBJ2-3, with TRBD2 matching over 11 bases. Germline V lookup: CDR1 SGDLS, CDR2 YYNGEE. V was clipped by 1 base and J by 4 bases; unmatched bases: 8. The CDR3 is 17 amino acids. CDR3 coding DNA: TGTGCCAGCAGCGTACTTCCGGGACTAGCGGCCTCAGATACGCAGTATTTT. This gives the protein CASSVLPGLAASDTQYF. Full variable domain (missing parts from reference TRBV9 and TRBJ2-3): DSGVTQTPKHLITATGQRVTLRCSPRSGDLSVYWYQQSLDQGLQFLIQYYNGEERAKGNILERFSAQQFPDLHSELNLSSLELGDSALYFCASSVLPGLAASDTQYFGPGTRLTVL.

The rearrangement links TRBV5-5 to TRBJ2-7; D is perhaps TRBD2 (5 bases). Germline loops: CDR1 SGHKS, CDR2 YYEKEE (reference sequence). Trimming cost V 2 bases and J 3 bases, with 12 bases left between them. This CDR3 contains 14 residues. The CDR3 region is CASSLEGFNYEQYF. CDR3 DNA: TGTGCCAGCAGCTTAGAGGGATTTAACTACGAGCAGTACTTC.

This chain uses TRBV10-3 with TRBJ2-5; D is undetermined. Trimming removed 2 bases at V and 3 bases at J, with 22 bases between. The CDR3 totals 18 residues. From germline, CDR1 is ENHRY and CDR2 SYGVKD. The CDR3 reads CAISEQFSAVGLKETQYF. CDR3 sequence (DNA): TGTGCCATCAGTGAGCAGTTTTCAGCCGTGGGGTTGAAAGAGACCCAGTACTTC.

The chain has TRBV6-5 and TRBJ1-6, with D unresolved. V was trimmed by 7 bases and J by 7 bases, leaving 14 bases between them. The germline V gene has CDR1 MNHEY and CDR2 SVGAGI. The CDR3 has 14 residues. The CDR3 loop is CASTLGRGNSPLHF. The CDR3 DNA sequence: TGTGCCAGCACCCTCGGACGGGGAAATTCACCCCTCCACTTT.

CDR3 DNA sequence: TGCAGCGTTGACCGTCCGCCGGGGGAGACCCAGTACTTC. The encoded protein is CSVDRPPGETQYF. The chain combines TRBV29-1 with TRBJ2-5; D is perhaps TRBD2 (5 bases). Trimming cost V 3 bases and J 5 bases, with 13 bases left between them. The CDR3 runs to 13 residues. Looked up from germline, CDR1 is SQVTM and CDR2 is ANQGSEA.

The chain employs TRBV28 and TRBJ2-1, with 14 bases aligning to TRBD2. V lost 5 bases and J lost 7; bases outside the gene matches: 7. The CDR3 is 16 amino acids. CDR1 and CDR2 (germline): MDHEN, SYDVKM. The CDR3 reads CASSGTSGSRLNEQFF. CDR3 nucleotides: TGTGCCAGCAGTGGGACTAGCGGGAGTAGATTGAATGAGCAGTTCTTC. The whole variable domain, remainder taken from reference TRBV28 and TRBJ2-1, is DVKVTQSSRYLVKRTGEKVFLECVQDMDHENMFWYRQDPGLGLRLIYFSYDVKMKEKGDIPEGYSVSREKKERFSLILESASTNQTSMYLCASSGTSGSRLNEQFFGPGTRLTVL.

The genes are TRBV29-1 and TRBJ2-7; possible D gene TRBD1, 6 bases. Germline CDR1 SQVTM, CDR2 ANQGSEA. V lost 6 bases and J lost 4, with 10 bases in between. The CDR3 runs to 11 residues. This CDR3 reads CSVRTAYEQYF. CDR3 sequence (DNA): TGCAGCGTCCGGACAGCTTACGAGCAGTACTTC.

J is TRBJ1-2 and V is TRBV29-1; D gene unclear. The CDR3 extends over 16 amino acids. Germline V lookup: CDR1 SQVTM, CDR2 ANQGSEA. Trimming cost V 2 bases and J 8 bases, with 24 bases left between them. For the CDR3, the DNA is TGCAGCGTTGAAAATCGGCAGGAGTTTGATTCTGGGGGCTACACCTTC. Translation gives CSVENRQEFDSGGYTF.

In regard to this clone: At the DNA level, this CDR3 is encoded by other sequences in the same sample as well. The V and J genes are TRBV3-1 (or the pseudogene TRBV3-2) and TRBJ1-2; D is unclear. Trimming removed 0 bases from V and 8 bases from J, with 4 bases in between. CDR1 is LGHDT, CDR2 YNNKEL, per germline (reference sequence). There are 11 residues in the CDR3. CDR3 in amino acids: CASSQDRGYTF. CDR3 coding DNA: TGTGCCAGCAGCCAAGATCGGGGCTACACCTTC.

This clone showed up just once. The rearrangement joins TRBV20-1 to TRBJ1-5; D remains unclear. CDR1 is DFQATT, CDR2 SNEGSKA, per germline (reference sequence). The ends were cut back, 3 bases at V and 4 bases at J, with 7 bases in the middle. CDR3 length: 12 amino acids. The chain's CDR3 is CSASGGNQPQHF. The DNA of the CDR3 is TGCAGTGCTAGTGGCGGGAATCAGCCCCAGCATTTT.

The rearrangement uses TRBV19 and TRBJ2-7; the D gene could be TRBD1 or TRBD2 (5 bases each). CDR1 is LNHDA, CDR2 SQIVND, per germline (reference sequence). CDR3 size: 14 residues. Trimming took 4 bases from V and 4 from J, leaving 14 bases between them. CDR3 nucleotides: TGTGCCAGTAGTAAAAACCGGGACGGTTACGAGCAGTACTTC. This translates into CASSKNRDGYEQYF. Looking up the rest from reference TRBV19 and TRBJ2-7 gives the full variable domain: DGGITQSPKYLFRKEGQNVTLSCEQNLNHDAMYWYRQDPGQGLRLIYYSQIVNDFQKGDIAEGYSVSREKKESFPLTVTSAQKNPTAFYLCASSKNRDGYEQYFGPGTRLTVT.

The chain's CDR3 is CASSRSNYGYTF. The CDR3 DNA follows: TGTGCCAGCAGCCGATCAAACTATGGCTACACCTTC. The chain couples TRBV7-2 to TRBJ1-2, with unresolved D. This CDR3 is built from 12 residues. The V end lost 5 bases, the J end lost 2 bases, and 6 bases lay between the germline ends. From germline, CDR1 is SGHTA and CDR2 FQGNSA.

This chain uses TRBV27 with TRBJ1-2; a weak D match, TRBD1 (5 bases). Germline V lookup: CDR1 MNHEY, CDR2 SMNVEV (reference sequence). The V gene lost 2 bases and the J gene lost 2 bases, with 12 bases spanning the gap. This CDR3 is 15 amino acids long. The CDR3 loop reads CASSLRDGGNYGYTF. The CDR3 nucleotides read TGTGCCAGCAGTTTACGCGATGGGGGAAACTATGGCTACACCTTC.

The V gene is TRBV9, the J gene TRBJ1-6; D unresolved. Trimming stripped 4 bases from V and 5 bases from J, with 10 bases between. Germline CDR1 is SGDLS and CDR2 is YYNGEE. The CDR3 consists of 14 residues. The CDR3 sequence: CASSPRYNNSPLHF. As DNA, the CDR3 is TGTGCCAGCAGCCCTCGTTACAATAATTCACCCCTCCACTTT.

The rearrangement uses TRBV2 and TRBJ1-1; D is uncertain. This CDR3 spans 12 amino acids. The germline V gene has CDR1 SNHLY and CDR2 FYNNEI. V was trimmed by 4 bases and J by 4 bases, leaving 7 bases between them. In DNA form, the CDR3 reads TGTGCCAGCAGTGTATGGGTCACTGAAGCTTTCTTT. It is translated as CASSVWVTEAFF.

The V gene is TRBV7-2, the J gene TRBJ2-5; 12 bases match TRBD2. The junction had 9 bases not matched to a gene; V was cut back by 6 bases and J by 4 bases. This CDR3 has 16 residues. CDR1 is SGHTA and CDR2 is FQGNSA in the germline V gene. The CDR3 is CASSRSSGRAGETQYF. For the CDR3, the DNA is TGTGCCAGCAGTCGATCTAGCGGGAGGGCGGGAGAGACCCAGTACTTC.

The V gene is TRBV11-2, the J gene TRBJ1-5, with D perhaps TRBD1 (5 bases). The CDR3 runs 13 residues. V lost 8 bases, J lost 4 bases, and 12 bases lay in between. Germline CDR1 is SGHAT and CDR2 is FQNNGV. CDR3 sequence (DNA): TGTGCCAGCGGGAGGGGAAGAAATCAGCCCCAGCATTTT. It translates to CASGRGRNQPQHF.

The chain employs TRBV5-8 and TRBJ2-2, with TRBD1 matching over 11 bases. The germline CDR1 and CDR2 sequences are SGHTS and YDEGEE. This CDR3 has 16 amino acids. V lost 5 bases to trimming and J lost 3 bases; unmatched junction nucleotides: 6. In DNA form, the CDR3 reads TGTGCCAGCAGTCCCGGGACAGGGGGATACACCGGGGAGCTGTTTTTT. Its translation is CASSPGTGGYTGELFF. The entire variable domain, with the rest obtained from reference TRBV5-8 and TRBJ2-2, is as follows: EAGVTQSPTHLIKTRGQQATLRCSPISGHTSVYWYQQALGLGLQFLLWYDEGEERNRGNFPPRFSGRQFPNYSSELNVNALELEDSALYLCASSPGTGGYTGELFFGEGSRLTVL.

The rearrangement uses TRBV14 and TRBJ1-2; tentatively, D is TRBD1 (6 bases). Trimming removed 2 bases from V and 4 bases from J, with 8 bases in between. Germline assignment: CDR1 SGHDN and CDR2 FVKESK. The CDR3 runs 13 residues. For the CDR3, the DNA is TGTGCCAGCAGCCAAAACAGGGCCTATGGCTACACCTTC. It codes for CASSQNRAYGYTF.

The V and J genes are TRBV9 and TRBJ1-6; 8 bases are a match to TRBD1. There are 14 residues in the CDR3. The germline CDR1 and CDR2 sequences are SGDLS and YYNGEE. Trimming removed 4 bases from V and 6 bases from J; junction bases left unmatched: 3. CDR3: CASSRTGPNSPLHF. The CDR3 DNA follows: TGTGCCAGCAGCAGGACAGGGCCTAATTCACCCCTCCACTTT. Complete variable domain (other parts from reference TRBV9 and TRBJ1-6): DSGVTQTPKHLITATGQRVTLRCSPRSGDLSVYWYQQSLDQGLQFLIQYYNGEERAKGNILERFSAQQFPDLHSELNLSSLELGDSALYFCASSRTGPNSPLHFGNGTRLTVT.

V gene TRBV30 combines with J gene TRBJ1-2, with 7 bases lining up with TRBD1. Germline assignment: CDR1 GTSNPN and CDR2 SVGIG (reference sequence). V trimming: 5 bases; J trimming: 4 bases; junction bases outside the gene matches: 4. The CDR3 sequence is 12 residues long. The CDR3 region is CAWGDRSYGYTF. The CDR3 coding sequence is TGTGCCTGGGGGGACAGATCCTATGGCTACACCTTC.

The chain employs TRBV7-2 and TRBJ1-1; possible D gene TRBD1, 6 bases. V dropped 1 base and J dropped 5 bases, with 14 bases sitting between them. This CDR3 is 15 amino acids long. CDR1 and CDR2 from the germline V gene are SGHTA and FQGNSA. CDR3 DNA: TGTGCCAGCAGCTTAGGGTGGGGGCTAGGGACTGAAGCTTTCTTT. The encoded protein is CASSLGWGLGTEAFF.

This clone came up once. The genes are TRBV3-1 (or the pseudogene TRBV3-2) and TRBJ2-7; D unresolved. This CDR3 is built from 14 residues. V was cut by 0 bases and J by 2 bases, with 8 bases left in between. CDR1 LGHDT and CDR2 YNNKEL come from the germline V gene (reference sequence). CDR3: CASSQDSFTYEQYF. CDR3 DNA: TGTGCCAGCAGCCAAGACTCCTTTACCTACGAGCAGTACTTC.

The chain joins TRBV12-5 to TRBJ2-7, with 8 bases that match TRBD1. This CDR3 contains 11 residues. The trim removed 5 bases at V and 6 bases at J, leaving 0 bases unmatched. Germline CDR1 reads LGHNT; CDR2 reads FRNRAP. The CDR3 DNA reads as TGTGCTAGTGGTACAGGGGGCGAGCAGTACTTC. It specifies CASGTGGEQYF.

For the CDR3, the DNA is TGTGCCAGCAGTTACGGGGGATCTACAGATACGCAGTATTTT. This codes for CASSYGGSTDTQYF. The rearrangement joins TRBV2 to TRBJ2-3; D might be TRBD2 (6 bases). This CDR3 contains 14 residues. Germline CDR1 is SNHLY and CDR2 is FYNNEI. V lost 5 bases, J lost 3 bases, and 12 bases lay in between. Filled out from reference TRBV2 and TRBJ2-3, the complete variable domain reads EPEVTQTPSHQVTQMGQEVILRCVPISNHLYFYWYRQILGQKVEFLVSFYNNEISEKSEIFDDQFSVERPDGSNFTLKIRSTKLEDSAMYFCASSYGGSTDTQYFGPGTRLTVL.

This clone has only one observation. V usage is TRBV24-1 and J usage is TRBJ1-2, with TRBD1 matching over 8 bases. The CDR3 is made up of 15 amino acids. Germline V gene sequence: CDR1 KGHDR, CDR2 SFDVKD. Losses at the gene ends were 2 bases for V and 4 bases for J; bases not matched to a gene: 5. CDR3 nucleotide sequence: TGTGCCACCAGTGATTCGACAGGGGAGGGCTATGGCTACACCTTC. It is translated as CATSDSTGEGYGYTF.